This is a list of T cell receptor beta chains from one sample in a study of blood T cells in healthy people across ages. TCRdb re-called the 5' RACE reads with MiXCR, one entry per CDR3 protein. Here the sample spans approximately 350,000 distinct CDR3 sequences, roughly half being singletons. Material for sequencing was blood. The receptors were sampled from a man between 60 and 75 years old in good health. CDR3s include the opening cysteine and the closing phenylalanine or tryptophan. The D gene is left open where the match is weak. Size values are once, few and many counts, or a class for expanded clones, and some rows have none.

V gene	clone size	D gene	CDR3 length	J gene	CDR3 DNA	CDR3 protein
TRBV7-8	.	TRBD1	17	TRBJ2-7	TGTGCCAGCAGCTTAGTACCCGGAGAGGGGGCTAGGGACGAGCAGTACTTC	CASSLVPGEGARDEQYF
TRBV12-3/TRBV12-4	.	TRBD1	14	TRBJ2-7	TGTGCCAGCAGCCCAGTTACAGGGGTCTACGAGCAGTACTTC	CASSPVTGVYEQYF
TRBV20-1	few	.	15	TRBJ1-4	TGCAGTGCTAGAGATGCAACCGAGGGGGATGAAAAACTGTTTTTT	CSARDATEGDEKLFF
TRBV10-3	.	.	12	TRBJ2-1	TGTGCCATCATGAAGGGGTTCAATGAGCAGTTCTTC	CAIMKGFNEQFF
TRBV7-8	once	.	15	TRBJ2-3	TGTGCCAGCAGCTTGGGACGGCAGCACACAGATACGCAGTATTTT	CASSLGRQHTDTQYF
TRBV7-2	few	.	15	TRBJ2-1	TGTGCCAGCAGTTCGACTCCCAGCTCCTACAATGAGCAGTTCTTC	CASSSTPSSYNEQFF
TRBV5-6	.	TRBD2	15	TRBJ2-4	TGTGCCAGCAGCTTAACGGGAGGGCCTTTAAACATTCAGTACTTC	CASSLTGGPLNIQYF
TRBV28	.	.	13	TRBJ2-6	TGTGCCAGCACTACAGGTGGGGCCAACGTCCTGACTTTC	CASTTGGANVLTF
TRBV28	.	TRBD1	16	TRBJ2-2	TGTGCCAGCCCCAGACAGGGGGCCACGAACACCGGGGAGCTGTTTTTT	CASPRQGATNTGELFF
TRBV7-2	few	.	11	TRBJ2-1	TGTGCCAGCAGCTTTAGCTATGAGCAGTTCTTC	CASSFSYEQFF
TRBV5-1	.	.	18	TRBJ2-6	TGCGCCAGCAAGCCCGGCAGCGCTAGAATCTCTGGGGCCAACGTCCTGACTTTC	CASKPGSARISGANVLTF
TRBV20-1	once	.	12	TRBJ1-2	TGCAGTGCTAAAGGCCAAAACTATGGCTACACCTTC	CSAKGQNYGYTF
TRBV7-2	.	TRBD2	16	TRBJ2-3	TGTGCCAGCAGCACAGGGACTAGCGGGAGAGGGTATACGCAGTATTTT	CASSTGTSGRGYTQYF
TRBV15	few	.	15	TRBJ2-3	TGTGCCACCAGCAGAGTGGCAGGGACCACAGATACGCAGTATTTT	CATSRVAGTTDTQYF
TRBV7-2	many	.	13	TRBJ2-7	TGTGCCAGCAGCCCCTCTGTGACGGGCGAGCAGTACTTC	CASSPSVTGEQYF
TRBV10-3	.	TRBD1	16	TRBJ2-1	TGTACCATCAGTGAAGAAGCAGGGGGCCCCTACAATGAGCAGTTCTTC	CTISEEAGGPYNEQFF
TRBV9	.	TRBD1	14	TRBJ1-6	TGTGCCAGCAGCGTAGGACAGGGAAATTCACCCCTCCACTTT	CASSVGQGNSPLHF
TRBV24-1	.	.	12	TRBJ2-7	TGTGCCACCAGTGAAACGGGGTACGAGCAGTACTTC	CATSETGYEQYF
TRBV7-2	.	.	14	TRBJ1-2	TGTGCCAGCAGCCCGGGAAGAAGTGGCTATGGCTACACCTTC	CASSPGRSGYGYTF
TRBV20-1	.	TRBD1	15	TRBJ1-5	TGCAGTGCTAGACGACAGGGGGCTGGCAATCAGCCCCAGCATTTT	CSARRQGAGNQPQHF
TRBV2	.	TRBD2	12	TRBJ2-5	TGTGCCAGCTGGCGGGAGAGGGAGACTCAGTACTTC	CASWRERETQYF
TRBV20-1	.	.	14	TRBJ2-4	TGCAGTGCTCCAGCGGGCAGAGCCAAAAACATTCAGTACTTC	CSAPAGRAKNIQYF
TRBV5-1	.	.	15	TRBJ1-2	TGCGCCAGCAGCTGGGGACTGGAAAACATATATGGCTACACCTTC	CASSWGLENIYGYTF
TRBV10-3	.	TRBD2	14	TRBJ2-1	TGTGCCATCAGTGGACTAGCGGGGAACAATGAGCAGTTCTTC	CAISGLAGNNEQFF
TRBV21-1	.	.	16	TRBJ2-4	TGTGCCAGCAGCGAATGGGAGACCCTAGCCAAAAACATTCAGTACTTC	CASSEWETLAKNIQYF
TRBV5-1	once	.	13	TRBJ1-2	TGCGCCAGCAGCAGTTCGCAGGCCGGTGGCTACACCTTC	CASSSSQAGGYTF
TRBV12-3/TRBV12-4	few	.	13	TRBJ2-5	TGTGCCAGCAGTTCTGCGGTACAAGAGACCCAGTACTTC	CASSSAVQETQYF
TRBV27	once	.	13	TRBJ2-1	TGTGCCAGCACTCTACAGGTTGGGGATGAGCAGTTCTTC	CASTLQVGDEQFF
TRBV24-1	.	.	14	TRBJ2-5	TGTGCCACCCGGAGGGGACCCCCCCAAGAGACCCAGTACTTC	CATRRGPPQETQYF
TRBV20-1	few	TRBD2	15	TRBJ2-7	TGCAGTGCTAGACCCTCTTTAGCGGGAGTGGGCGAGCAGTACTTC	CSARPSLAGVGEQYF
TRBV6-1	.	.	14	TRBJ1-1	TGTGCCAGCAGCGCCAACTACGTCCTCACTGAAGCTTTCTTT	CASSANYVLTEAFF
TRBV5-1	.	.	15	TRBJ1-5	TGCGCCAGCAGCTTGGGCGGGGTTGGCAATCAGCCCCAGCATTTT	CASSLGGVGNQPQHF
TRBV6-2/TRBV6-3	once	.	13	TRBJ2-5	TGTGCCAGCAGTGACGAGCTACAAGAGACCCAGTACTTC	CASSDELQETQYF
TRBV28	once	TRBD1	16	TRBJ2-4	TGTGCCAGCAGCCTACGGGTTGGGACAGGGGGTAACATTCGGTACTTC	CASSLRVGTGGNIRYF
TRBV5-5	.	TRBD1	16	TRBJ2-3	TGTGCCAGCAGCCGGGGCCTGCAGGGGGACACAGATACGCAGTATTTT	CASSRGLQGDTDTQYF
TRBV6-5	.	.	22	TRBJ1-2	TGTGCCAGCAGTTATGACCCACGGGACCTCTCTTATGGGGCAGAAGATAACTATGGCTACACCTTC	CASSYDPRDLSYGAEDNYGYTF
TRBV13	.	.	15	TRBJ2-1	TGTGCCAGCAGCTTATATCTAAGATCGGTCTATGAGCAGTTCTTC	CASSLYLRSVYEQFF
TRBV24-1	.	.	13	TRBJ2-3	TGTGCCACCAGTGGATCAATTCCAGATACGCAGTATTTT	CATSGSIPDTQYF
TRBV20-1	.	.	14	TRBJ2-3	TGCAGTGCTAGAGACATGGCCCCCGCAGATACGCAGTATTTT	CSARDMAPADTQYF
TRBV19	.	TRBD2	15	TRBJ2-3	TGTGCCAGTAGTATCGGCGGGAGCGGGTTTGATACGCAGTATTTT	CASSIGGSGFDTQYF
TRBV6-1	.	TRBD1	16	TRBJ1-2	TGTGCCAGCAGTAGGGACAGGGCATTCTCCTACTATGGCTACACCTTC	CASSRDRAFSYYGYTF
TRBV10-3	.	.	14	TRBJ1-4	TGTGCCACCCAGAGGGCAATAAAGGGTGAAAAACTGTTTTTT	CATQRAIKGEKLFF
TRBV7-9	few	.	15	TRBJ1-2	TGTGCCAGCAGCTTAGGGGGGGGGACCCTCTATGGCTACACCTTC	CASSLGGGTLYGYTF
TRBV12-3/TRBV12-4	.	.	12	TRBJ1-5	TGTGCCAGCAGCCGGGACGGTCAGCCCCAGCATTTT	CASSRDGQPQHF
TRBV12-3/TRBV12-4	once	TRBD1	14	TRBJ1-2	TGTGCCAGCAGCCTTGGGCAGGGACAGTATGGCTACACCTTC	CASSLGQGQYGYTF
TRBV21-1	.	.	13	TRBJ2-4	TGTGCCAGCAGCAAAGCGCGGGAGAACCCCCAGTACTTC	CASSKARENPQYF
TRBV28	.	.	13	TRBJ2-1	TGTGCCAGCAGCAACCGCGTGGGCGGGGTGCAGTTCTTC	CASSNRVGGVQFF
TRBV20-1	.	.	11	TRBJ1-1	TGCAGTGCTAGAGAGGGGGTTGGGGTTTTCTTT	CSAREGVGVFF
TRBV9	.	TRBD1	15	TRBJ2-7	TGTGCCAGCAGCGAACAGGGGAATCCCCCCTACGAGCAGTACTTC	CASSEQGNPPYEQYF
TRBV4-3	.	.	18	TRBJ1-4	TGCGCCAGCAGCCAAGTCGTTCAGATCGGGACGTCTAATGAAAAACTGTTTTTT	CASSQVVQIGTSNEKLFF
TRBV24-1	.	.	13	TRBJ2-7	TGTGCCACCAGTGAATCTTATGGGGGCGAGCAGTACTTC	CATSESYGGEQYF
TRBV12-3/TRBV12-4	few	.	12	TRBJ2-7	TGTGCCAGCAGTGACTTCCCGGACGAGCAGTACTTC	CASSDFPDEQYF
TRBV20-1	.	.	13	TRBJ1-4	TGCAGTGCTAGAGGGGGCGGAGGTGAAAAACTGTTTTTT	CSARGGGGEKLFF
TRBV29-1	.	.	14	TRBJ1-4	TGCAGCGTTTCAGTCGGGGGCCAAACCGAAAAACTGTTTTTT	CSVSVGGQTEKLFF
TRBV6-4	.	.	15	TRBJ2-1	TGTGCCAGCAGTGACGAGGGGGGACCACTCAATGAGCAGTTCTTC	CASSDEGGPLNEQFF